This T cell receptor (beta chain) was recovered during a study of human T cells and chemical hapten exposure. About the study: Patch testing placed 0.01% DPC on the upper back, with readings at 6 days.

As handled by the study authors: Individual samples carried between about 23,224 and 700,000 TCRs, with roughly 95,000 as the median. TCRdb itself ran the RACE reads through MiXCR, one entry per CDR3 protein. These V and J calls rely on TCRdb rather than the paper's analysis. The sample lists tens of thousands of distinct CDR3 sequences, roughly a tenth seen once, with 8% to 10% in the top ten. Time point noted: pre-sensitization, week 0. Indicated treatment: therapeutic diphenylcyclopropenone sensitization with weekly scalp DPC. Alopecia patients deemed DPC-suitable, aged 18 to 70, excluding pregnancy. The V gene end was trimmed by 5 bases and the J gene end by 0 bases; junction bases not matched to a gene: 6. This CDR3 is 16 amino acids long. Per germline, CDR1 SGHVS and CDR2 FQNEAQ.

Sequenced here: whole blood, sampled in connection with sensitization to the hapten diphenylcyclopropenone (DPC). The clonotype comes from a man aged 40-49 years with alopecia areata. Some clones in this sample may be carry-over from other donors' samples. The V call is TRBV7-8, the J call TRBJ2-1, with 8 nucleotides matching TRBD2. Here the CDR3 DNA reads TGTGCCAGCAGCCCGACTAGCGTGAGCTCCTACAATGAGCAGTTCTTC. This translates into CASSPTSVSSYNEQFF.